A selection of T cell receptor beta chains follows, all from one sample in a study of blood T cell repertoires in COVID-19. Libraries were prepared by immunoSEQ multiplex PCR; TCRdb keeps only in-frame clonotypes and omits some of them. This sample yields more than 300,000 clones, of which over 80% are seen a single time; over 4.5% belongs to the top ten. The sample taken for sequencing was PBMCs or T cells enriched from blood (not recorded which). These receptors originate from a woman aged 45-65 years who had recovered from COVID-19. The CDR3 runs from the conserved cysteine through the conserved F or W. Each record gives: V gene, CDR3 protein.

V gene: TRBV6-5; CDR3 protein: CASSLGGSISGYTF
V gene: TRBV5-1; CDR3 protein: CASSLGGPEAFF
V gene: TRBV7-9; CDR3 protein: CASSKNTEAFF
V gene: TRBV5-4; CDR3 protein: CASSPLVGDPEETQYF
V gene: TRBV12-3/TRBV12-4; CDR3 protein: CASSFIGDYGYTF
V gene: TRBV7-9; CDR3 protein: CASSLVGTGNQPQHF
V gene: TRBV2; CDR3 protein: CASSDTAGGELFF
V gene: TRBV7-9; CDR3 protein: CASSFRGGEKLFF
V gene: TRBV6-1; CDR3 protein: CASSEGGGGYTF
V gene: TRBV6-6; CDR3 protein: CASSYSKGQGSGYTF
V gene: TRBV5-1; CDR3 protein: CASSLGVLENEQFF
V gene: TRBV5-1; CDR3 protein: CASSLGGGQGEGYTF
V gene: TRBV2; CDR3 protein: CASRYRQALTYEQYF
V gene: TRBV5-1; CDR3 protein: CASSKGTANQETQYF
V gene: TRBV18; CDR3 protein: CASSPLASFGNEQFF
V gene: TRBV18; CDR3 protein: CASSPEAGGSQPQHF
V gene: TRBV7-6; CDR3 protein: CASSLNSGKLNEQFF
V gene: TRBV6-5; CDR3 protein: CASSYSPGTGVYGYTF
V gene: TRBV2; CDR3 protein: CASSDGTGIRGYTF
V gene: TRBV5-1; CDR3 protein: CASSLGGKSYNEQFF
V gene: TRBV11-3; CDR3 protein: CASSGQLGAGGGYTF
V gene: TRBV24-1; CDR3 protein: CATSDLTGQASSGNTIYF
V gene: TRBV5-8; CDR3 protein: CASSLGSVYF
V gene: TRBV5-4; CDR3 protein: CASSLASVPNTEAFF
V gene: TRBV11-2; CDR3 protein: CASSRLGDTGELFF
V gene: TRBV11-2; CDR3 protein: CASSLVVSLDRATEAFF
V gene: TRBV11-2; CDR3 protein: CASSLDLVAAQYF
V gene: TRBV18; CDR3 protein: CASSPVPMDTRGTEAFF
V gene: TRBV4-3; CDR3 protein: CASSPRVTSGGTSAYNEQFF
V gene: TRBV30; CDR3 protein: CAWSVGQGGTEAFF
V gene: TRBV20-1; CDR3 protein: CSAWANAGYTF
V gene: TRBV5-4; CDR3 protein: CASSPLQGMNTEAFF
V gene: TRBV11-3; CDR3 protein: CASSLDPGLSSYEQYF
V gene: TRBV5-6; CDR3 protein: CASRLEVLGGYTF
V gene: TRBV15; CDR3 protein: CATSRDTPGTDNSNQPQHF
V gene: TRBV4-3; CDR3 protein: CASSQDNGVGGISYEQYF
V gene: TRBV19; CDR3 protein: CASSLQGRYGYTF
V gene: TRBV4-2; CDR3 protein: CASSPGTSWSPLHF
V gene: TRBV4-3; CDR3 protein: CASSQAVPGTSGSYEQYF
V gene: TRBV5-1; CDR3 protein: CASSLGQGAPSTDTQYF